This T cell receptor (beta chain) was sequenced during a study of T cell repertoires in cytomegalovirus infection. Whole-study context: Matching HLA type, along with CMV infection, was indicated by public TCR beta signatures.

Trimming pared 1 base from V and 6 bases from J, leaving 15 bases between. The germline V gene encodes CDR1 SGHTA and CDR2 FQGNSA. The CDR3 is made up of 15 amino acids. Via MiXCR, TCRdb re-called the reads, giving one row per CDR3 protein. The table has about 740,000 distinct CDR3 sequences, about a third seen once. Findings and limits, study-wide: People with CMV and the relevant HLA were identified by cumulative public TCR beta family frequency.

This clonotype was detected many times. Its antigen is still unknown. Sequencing was done on a sample of PBMCs. The chain uses TRBV7-2 and TRBJ1-2; D may be TRBD1 (5 bases). This TCR came from a human donor in good health (CMV status not recorded). Some clones in this sample may be carry-over from other donors' samples. In nucleotides, the CDR3 is TGTGCCAGCAGCTTAGTGCCTGGAACGGGGGATGGCTACACCTTC. Residues: CASSLVPGTGDGYTF.